Listed below are T cell receptor beta chains from one sample, sequenced in a study of blood T cell repertoires in COVID-19. The method was immunoSEQ multiplex PCR; TCRdb's version includes in-frame clones alone and lacks a portion of them. The sample carries around 310,000 clones, 85% to 90% recorded once. Source material: peripheral blood. The receptors were gathered from a woman aged 40 to 55 with COVID-19, enrolled during active disease. Each CDR3 is given with its conserved first and last residue. A D gene is named only where the DNA matches it firmly. Clone size is not always given. Where it is, it says once, few, many or a class for expanded clones.

d_gene: TRBD1
v_gene: TRBV7-2
abundance: few
j_gene: TRBJ2-7
CDR3aa: CASSRQGPYEQYF
CDR3nt: TGTGCCAGCAGCAGACAGGGCCCCTACGAGCAGTACTTC

d_gene: TRBD2
v_gene: TRBV28
abundance: NA
j_gene: TRBJ2-1
CDR3aa: CASTSGGLRQFF
CDR3nt: TGTGCCAGCACCTCGGGAGGGCTAAGGCAGTTCTTC

d_gene: NA
v_gene: TRBV27
abundance: once
j_gene: TRBJ1-1
CDR3aa: CASSFNRNTEAFF
CDR3nt: TGTGCCAGCAGTTTTAACAGGAACACTGAAGCTTTCTTT

d_gene: NA
v_gene: TRBV29-1
abundance: NA
j_gene: TRBJ1-2
CDR3aa: CSVPDRPYGYTF
CDR3nt: TGCAGCGTTCCTGACAGGCCCTATGGCTACACCTTC

d_gene: NA
v_gene: TRBV7-3
abundance: NA
j_gene: TRBJ1-2
CDR3aa: CASSPSHSGHGYTF
CDR3nt: TGTGCCAGCAGCCCAAGCCACAGTGGTCATGGCTACACCTTC

d_gene: NA
v_gene: TRBV7-2
abundance: NA
j_gene: TRBJ2-7
CDR3aa: CASSSNGQYYEQYF
CDR3nt: TGTGCCAGCAGCTCAAATGGACAGTACTACGAGCAGTACTTC

d_gene: NA
v_gene: TRBV27
abundance: NA
j_gene: TRBJ1-4
CDR3aa: CASSRQSTNEKLFF
CDR3nt: TGTGCCAGCAGTCGACAGTCAACTAATGAAAAACTGTTTTTT

d_gene: NA
v_gene: TRBV27
abundance: NA
j_gene: TRBJ2-3
CDR3aa: CASSFDSSTDTQYF
CDR3nt: TGTGCCAGCAGTTTTGACAGTAGCACAGATACGCAGTATTTT

d_gene: TRBD1
v_gene: TRBV7-9
abundance: NA
j_gene: TRBJ1-4
CDR3aa: CASSPAGGASEKLFF
CDR3nt: TGTGCCAGCAGTCCCGCAGGGGGCGCGTCTGAAAAACTGTTTTTT

d_gene: TRBD1
v_gene: TRBV27
abundance: few
j_gene: TRBJ1-4
CDR3aa: CASKRGPGEKLFF
CDR3nt: TGTGCCAGCAAAAGGGGGCCGGGGGAAAAACTGTTTTTT

d_gene: NA
v_gene: TRBV28
abundance: NA
j_gene: TRBJ2-7
CDR3aa: CASSLLGLEQYF
CDR3nt: TGTGCCAGCAGTTTATTAGGACTCGAGCAGTACTTC

d_gene: TRBD1
v_gene: TRBV6-5
abundance: NA
j_gene: TRBJ1-1
CDR3aa: CASSSRTGRNTEAFF
CDR3nt: TGTGCCAGCAGCTCCCGGACAGGGAGAAACACTGAAGCTTTCTTT

d_gene: NA
v_gene: TRBV19
abundance: NA
j_gene: TRBJ2-2
CDR3aa: CASSRDRLTAVGPRELFF
CDR3nt: TGTGCCAGTAGTCGAGACAGGCTCACCGCGGTGGGGCCCAGGGAGCTGTTTTTT

d_gene: TRBD1
v_gene: TRBV7-2
abundance: once
j_gene: TRBJ2-7
CDR3aa: CASSFPGGSYEQYF
CDR3nt: TGTGCCAGCAGCTTCCCAGGGGGATCATACGAGCAGTACTTC

d_gene: NA
v_gene: TRBV5-1
abundance: NA
j_gene: TRBJ1-1
CDR3aa: CASSLLLGTEAFF
CDR3nt: TGCGCCAGCAGCTTGCTCCTAGGCACTGAAGCTTTCTTT

d_gene: TRBD1
v_gene: TRBV4-3
abundance: once
j_gene: TRBJ2-7
CDR3aa: CASSRDRGYEQYF
CDR3nt: TGCGCCAGCAGCCGGGACAGGGGTTACGAGCAGTACTTC

d_gene: TRBD1
v_gene: TRBV6-6
abundance: NA
j_gene: TRBJ1-4
CDR3aa: CASISGQTNEKLFF
CDR3nt: TGTGCCAGCATATCGGGACAGACGAATGAAAAACTGTTTTTT

d_gene: TRBD1
v_gene: TRBV6-5
abundance: once
j_gene: TRBJ1-5
CDR3aa: CASSYPGTGVQHF
CDR3nt: TGTGCCAGCAGTTACCCCGGGACAGGGGTCCAGCATTTT

d_gene: TRBD1
v_gene: TRBV4-3
abundance: NA
j_gene: TRBJ1-4
CDR3aa: CASSSTSLRGRGNEKLFF
CDR3nt: TGCGCCAGCAGCTCAACATCCCTTAGGGGGCGCGGAAATGAAAAACTGTTTTTT

d_gene: TRBD2
v_gene: TRBV11-2
abundance: NA
j_gene: TRBJ2-7
CDR3aa: CASSSSHLAGRGEQYF
CDR3nt: TGTGCCAGCAGCTCATCCCATCTAGCGGGAAGGGGCGAGCAGTACTTC

d_gene: NA
v_gene: TRBV19
abundance: NA
j_gene: TRBJ2-3
CDR3aa: CASTPEGARTDTQYF
CDR3nt: TGTGCCAGTACCCCGGAGGGGGCGCGAACAGATACGCAGTATTTT

d_gene: NA
v_gene: TRBV7-2
abundance: few
j_gene: TRBJ2-7
CDR3aa: CASSLRRGYEQYF
CDR3nt: TGTGCCAGCAGCCTAAGGCGCGGATACGAGCAGTACTTC

d_gene: NA
v_gene: TRBV12-5
abundance: NA
j_gene: TRBJ2-1
CDR3aa: CASGSTGSSYNEQFF
CDR3nt: TGTGCTAGTGGTTCCACAGGGAGCTCCTACAATGAGCAGTTCTTC

d_gene: NA
v_gene: TRBV6-2/TRBV6-3
abundance: NA
j_gene: TRBJ1-5
CDR3aa: CASSNGQSSNQPQHF
CDR3nt: TGTGCCAGCAGTAACGGACAGTCGAGCAATCAGCCCCAGCATTTT

d_gene: NA
v_gene: TRBV2
abundance: NA
j_gene: TRBJ2-5
CDR3aa: CASIRGLGETQYF
CDR3nt: TGTGCCAGCATTCGGGGTTTGGGGGAGACCCAGTACTTC